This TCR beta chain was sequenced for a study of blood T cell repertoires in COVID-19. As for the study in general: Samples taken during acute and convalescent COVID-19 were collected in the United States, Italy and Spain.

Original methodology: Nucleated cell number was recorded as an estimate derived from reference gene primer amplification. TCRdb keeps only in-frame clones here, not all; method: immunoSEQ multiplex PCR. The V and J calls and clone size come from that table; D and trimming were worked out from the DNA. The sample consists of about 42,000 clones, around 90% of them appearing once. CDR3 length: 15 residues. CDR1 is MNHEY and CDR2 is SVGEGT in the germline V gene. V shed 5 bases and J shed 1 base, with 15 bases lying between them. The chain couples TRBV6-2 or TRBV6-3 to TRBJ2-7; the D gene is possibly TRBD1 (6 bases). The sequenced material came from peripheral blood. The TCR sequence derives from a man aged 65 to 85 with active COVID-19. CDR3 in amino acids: CASSLQGRLSYEQYF. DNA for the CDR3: TGTGCCAGCAGTCTACAGGGCAGGCTATCCTACGAGCAGTACTTC.